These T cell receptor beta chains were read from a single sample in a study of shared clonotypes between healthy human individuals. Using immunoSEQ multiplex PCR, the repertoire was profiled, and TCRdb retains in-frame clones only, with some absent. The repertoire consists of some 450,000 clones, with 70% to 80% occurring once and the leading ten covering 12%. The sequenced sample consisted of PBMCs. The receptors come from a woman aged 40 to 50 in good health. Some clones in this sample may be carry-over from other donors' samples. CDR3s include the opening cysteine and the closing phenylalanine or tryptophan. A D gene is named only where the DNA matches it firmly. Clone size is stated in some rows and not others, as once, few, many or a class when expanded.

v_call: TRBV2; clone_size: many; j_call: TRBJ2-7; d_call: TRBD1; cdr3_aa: CASGGQGYEQYF; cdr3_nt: TGTGCCAGTGGTGGACAGGGCTACGAGCAGTACTTC
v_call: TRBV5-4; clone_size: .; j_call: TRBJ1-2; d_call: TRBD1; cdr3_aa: CASSTATGEDYGYTF; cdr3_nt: TGTGCCAGCAGCACTGCGACAGGGGAGGACTATGGCTACACCTTC
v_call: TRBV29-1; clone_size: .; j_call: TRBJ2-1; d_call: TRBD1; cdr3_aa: CSLEVGTGGNEQFF; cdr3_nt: TGCAGCCTCGAGGTGGGGACAGGGGGCAATGAGCAGTTCTTC
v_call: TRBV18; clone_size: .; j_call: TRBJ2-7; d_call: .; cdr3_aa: CASSPQTRALYEQYF; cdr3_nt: TGTGCCAGCTCACCGCAGACTAGGGCCCTTTACGAGCAGTACTTC
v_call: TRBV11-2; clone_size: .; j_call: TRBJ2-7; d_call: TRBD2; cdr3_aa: CASSLGLAVYEQYF; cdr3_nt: TGTGCCAGCAGCTTAGGACTAGCGGTCTACGAGCAGTACTTC
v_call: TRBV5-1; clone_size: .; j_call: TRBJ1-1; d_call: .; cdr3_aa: CASSLSHPGGAAFF; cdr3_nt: TGCGCCAGCAGCTTATCTCATCCGGGGGGAGCGGCTTTCTTT
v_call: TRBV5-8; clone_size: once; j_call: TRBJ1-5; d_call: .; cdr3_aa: CASSLRGDQPQHF; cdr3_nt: TGTGCCAGCAGCTTGAGGGGGGATCAGCCCCAGCATTTT
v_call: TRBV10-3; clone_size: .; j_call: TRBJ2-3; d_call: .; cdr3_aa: CAINGGGVGSDTQYF; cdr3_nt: TGTGCCATCAACGGGGGAGGTGTAGGCTCCGATACGCAGTATTTT
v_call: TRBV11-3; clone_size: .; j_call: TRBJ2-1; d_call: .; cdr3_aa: CASSQTRGNEQFF; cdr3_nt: TGTGCCAGCAGTCAGACTCGGGGCAATGAGCAGTTCTTC
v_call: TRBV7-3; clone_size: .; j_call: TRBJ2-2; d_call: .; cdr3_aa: CASSFSGQPTGELFF; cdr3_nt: TGTGCCAGCAGCTTTTCCGGACAGCCCACCGGGGAGCTGTTTTTT
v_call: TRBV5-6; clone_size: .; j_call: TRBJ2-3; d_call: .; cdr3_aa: CASSYSYLRTDTQYF; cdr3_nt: TGTGCCAGCAGCTACTCCTACCTTCGCACAGATACGCAGTATTTT
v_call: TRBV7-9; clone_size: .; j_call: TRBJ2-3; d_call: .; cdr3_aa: CASSLAKAGGLTDTQYF; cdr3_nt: TGTGCCAGCAGCTTAGCGAAGGCAGGGGGGTTGACAGATACGCAGTATTTT
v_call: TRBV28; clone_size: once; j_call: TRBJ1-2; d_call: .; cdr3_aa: CASSLPRRDYGYTF; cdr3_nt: TGTGCCAGCAGCTTACCCAGAAGGGACTATGGCTACACCTTC
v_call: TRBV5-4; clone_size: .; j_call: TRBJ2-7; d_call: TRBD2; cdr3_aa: CASSRGGIDNEQYF; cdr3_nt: TGTGCCAGCAGTCGGGGGGGTATCGATAACGAGCAGTACTTC
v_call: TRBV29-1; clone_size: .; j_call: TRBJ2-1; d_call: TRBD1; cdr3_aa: CSAVPGQGAGEQFF; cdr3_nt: TGCAGCGCCGTCCCGGGACAGGGGGCGGGTGAGCAGTTCTTC
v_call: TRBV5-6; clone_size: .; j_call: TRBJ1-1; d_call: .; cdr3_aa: CASSLSIGRGATEAFF; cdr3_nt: TGTGCCAGCAGCTTATCTATTGGCAGGGGAGCCACTGAAGCTTTCTTT
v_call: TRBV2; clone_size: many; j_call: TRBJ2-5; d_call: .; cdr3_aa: CASSEGTPRETQYF; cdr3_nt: TGTGCCAGCAGTGAAGGGACCCCGCGGGAGACCCAGTACTTC
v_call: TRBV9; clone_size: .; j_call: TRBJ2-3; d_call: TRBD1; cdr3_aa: CASSGGDSPDTQYF; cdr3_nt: TGTGCCAGCAGCGGTGGGGACAGCCCAGATACGCAGTATTTT
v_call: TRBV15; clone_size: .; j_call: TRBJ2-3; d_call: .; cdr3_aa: CATSSANGPTDTQYF; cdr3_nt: TGTGCCACCAGCAGTGCGAATGGCCCCACAGATACGCAGTATTTT
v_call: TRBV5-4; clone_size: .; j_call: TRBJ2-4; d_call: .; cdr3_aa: CASSLGGDTENIQYF; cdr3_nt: TGTGCCAGCAGCTTGGGCGGGGACACCGAAAACATTCAGTACTTC
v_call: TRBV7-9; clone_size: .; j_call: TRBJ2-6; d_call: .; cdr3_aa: CASSLRGSGANVLTF; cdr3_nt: TGTGCCAGCAGCTTAAGGGGTTCTGGGGCCAACGTCCTGACTTTC
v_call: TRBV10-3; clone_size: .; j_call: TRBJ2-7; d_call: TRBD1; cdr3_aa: CAISDFARQGSHEQYF; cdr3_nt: TGTGCCATCAGTGACTTCGCGCGACAGGGTAGTCACGAGCAGTACTTC
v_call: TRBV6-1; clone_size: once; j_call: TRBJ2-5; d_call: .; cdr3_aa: CASSVEGFLGETQYF; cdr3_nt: TGTGCCAGCAGTGTTGAGGGATTCTTAGGGGAGACCCAGTACTTC
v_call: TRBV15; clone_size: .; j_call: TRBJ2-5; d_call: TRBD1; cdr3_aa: CATAEGQLYQETQYF; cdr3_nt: TGTGCCACCGCCGAGGGACAGCTGTACCAAGAGACCCAGTACTTC
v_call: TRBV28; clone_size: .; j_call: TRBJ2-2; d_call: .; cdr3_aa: CASSPISPNTGELFF; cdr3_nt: TGTGCCAGCAGTCCGATCTCCCCGAACACCGGGGAGCTGTTTTTT
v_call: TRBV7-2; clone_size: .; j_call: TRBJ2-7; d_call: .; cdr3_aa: CASRYEAGYEQYF; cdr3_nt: TGTGCCAGCAGATATGAAGCAGGGTACGAGCAGTACTTC
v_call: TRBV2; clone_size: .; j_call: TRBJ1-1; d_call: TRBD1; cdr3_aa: CASGTEPFF; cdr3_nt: TGTGCCAGCGGGACAGAACCTTTCTTT
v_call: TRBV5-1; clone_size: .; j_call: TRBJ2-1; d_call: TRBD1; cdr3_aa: CASSLGQGRGEGNEQFF; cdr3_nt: TGCGCCAGCAGCTTAGGACAGGGAAGAGGAGAGGGGAATGAGCAGTTCTTC
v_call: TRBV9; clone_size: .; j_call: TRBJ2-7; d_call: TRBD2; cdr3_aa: CASSQTGTSLYEQYF; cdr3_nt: TGTGCCAGCAGCCAGACCGGGACTAGCTTATACGAGCAGTACTTC
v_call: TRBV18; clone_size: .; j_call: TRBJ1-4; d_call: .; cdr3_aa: CASSPGGDEKLFF; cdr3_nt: TGTGCCAGCTCACCCGGGGGGGACGAAAAACTGTTTTTT
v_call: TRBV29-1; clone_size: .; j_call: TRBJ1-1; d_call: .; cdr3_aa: CSVDFMNTEAFF; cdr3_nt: TGCAGCGTCGATTTTATGAACACTGAAGCTTTCTTT
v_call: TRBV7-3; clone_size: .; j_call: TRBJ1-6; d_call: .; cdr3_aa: CASSLTAGLDSPLHF; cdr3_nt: TGTGCCAGCAGCTTAACTGCAGGTCTGGATTCACCCCTCCACTTT
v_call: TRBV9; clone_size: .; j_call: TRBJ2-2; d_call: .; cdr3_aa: CASSVGASNTGELFF; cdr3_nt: TGTGCCAGCAGCGTAGGTGCCTCGAACACCGGGGAGCTGTTTTTT
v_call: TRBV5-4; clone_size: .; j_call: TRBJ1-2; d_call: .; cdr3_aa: CASSLVTNYGYTF; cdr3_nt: TGTGCCAGCAGCTTGGTAACTAACTATGGCTACACCTTC
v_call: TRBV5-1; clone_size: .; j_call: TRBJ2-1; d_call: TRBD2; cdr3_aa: CASSLAGAGVIHEQFF; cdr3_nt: TGCGCCAGCAGCTTGGCCGGTGCGGGAGTGATCCATGAGCAGTTCTTC
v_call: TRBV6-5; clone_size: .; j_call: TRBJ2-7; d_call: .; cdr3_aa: CASSYSFRYEQYF; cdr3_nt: TGTGCCAGCAGTTACTCGTTTCGCTACGAGCAGTACTTC
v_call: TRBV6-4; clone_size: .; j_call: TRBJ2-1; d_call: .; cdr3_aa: CASSGQGGEQFF; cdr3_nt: TGTGCCAGCAGTGGGCAAGGCGGTGAGCAGTTCTTC
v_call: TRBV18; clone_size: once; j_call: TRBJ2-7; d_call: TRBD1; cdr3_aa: CASSPPGQGYYEQYF; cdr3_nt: TGTGCCAGCTCACCCCCGGGACAGGGATACTACGAGCAGTACTTC
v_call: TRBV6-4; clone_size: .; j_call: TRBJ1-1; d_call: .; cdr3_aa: CASSRTGNTEAFF; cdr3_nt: TGTGCCAGCAGTAGGACGGGGAACACTGAAGCTTTCTTT
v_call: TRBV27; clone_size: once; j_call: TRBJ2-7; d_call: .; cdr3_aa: CASGYTGQKTEQYF; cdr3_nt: TGTGCCAGCGGCTATACTGGACAAAAAACCGAGCAGTACTTC
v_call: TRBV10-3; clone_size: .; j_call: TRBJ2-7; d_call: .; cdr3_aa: CAISEPPSYEQYF; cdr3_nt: TGTGCCATCAGTGAACCCCCATCCTACGAGCAGTACTTC
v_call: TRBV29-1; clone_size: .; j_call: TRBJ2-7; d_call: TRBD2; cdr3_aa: CSVYGLAGDQGYEQYF; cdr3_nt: TGCAGCGTTTACGGACTAGCGGGAGATCAAGGTTACGAGCAGTACTTC
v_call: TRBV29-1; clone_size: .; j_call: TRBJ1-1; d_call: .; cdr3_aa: CSVDEGGGTEAFF; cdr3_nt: TGCAGCGTTGACGAGGGGGGAGGCACTGAAGCTTTCTTT
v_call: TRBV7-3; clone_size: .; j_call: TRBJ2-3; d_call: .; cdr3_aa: CASSLMVEDTQYF; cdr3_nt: TGTGCCAGCAGCTTAATGGTAGAAGATACGCAGTATTTT
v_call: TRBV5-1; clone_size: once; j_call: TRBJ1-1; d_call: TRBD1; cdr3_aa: CASSLDRGNTEAFF; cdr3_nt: TGCGCCAGCAGCTTGGACAGGGGGAACACTGAAGCTTTCTTT
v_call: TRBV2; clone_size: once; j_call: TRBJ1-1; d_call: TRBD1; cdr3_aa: CASRNRDRGRSNEAFF; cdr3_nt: TGTGCCAGCAGAAACCGGGACAGGGGGCGGTCGAATGAAGCTTTCTTT
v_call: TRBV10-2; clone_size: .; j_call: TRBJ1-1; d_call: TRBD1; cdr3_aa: CASTAQGAGAFF; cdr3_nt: TGCGCCAGCACTGCACAGGGGGCGGGAGCTTTCTTT
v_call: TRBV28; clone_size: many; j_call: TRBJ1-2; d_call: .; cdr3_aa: CASRPTGPYGYTF; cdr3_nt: TGTGCCAGCAGGCCGACGGGGCCCTATGGCTACACCTTC
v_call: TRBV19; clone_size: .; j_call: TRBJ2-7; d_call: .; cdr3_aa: CASSMAGQERGQYF; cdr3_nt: TGTGCCAGTAGTATGGCAGGACAAGAGAGAGGGCAGTACTTC
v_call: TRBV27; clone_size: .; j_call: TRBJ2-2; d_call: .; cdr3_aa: CASSYLGTTGELFF; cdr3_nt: TGTGCCAGCAGTTATCTGGGGACTACCGGGGAGCTGTTTTTT
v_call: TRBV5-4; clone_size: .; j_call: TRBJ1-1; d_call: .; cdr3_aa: CASSLGTTYEAFF; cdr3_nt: TGTGCCAGCAGCTTGGGGACAACTTATGAAGCTTTCTTT
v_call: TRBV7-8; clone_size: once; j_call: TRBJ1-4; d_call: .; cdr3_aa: CASSDTAAQNEKLFF; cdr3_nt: TGTGCCAGCAGCGATACAGCCGCCCAAAATGAAAAACTGTTTTTT
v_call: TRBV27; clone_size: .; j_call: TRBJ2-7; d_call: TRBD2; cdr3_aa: CASSLSTSGIYEQYF; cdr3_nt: TGTGCCAGCAGTTTATCGACTAGCGGGATCTACGAGCAGTACTTC
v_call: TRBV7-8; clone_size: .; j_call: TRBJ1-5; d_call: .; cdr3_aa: CASSPAGGRRGNQPQHF; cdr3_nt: TGTGCCAGCAGCCCCGCTGGGGGGCGGAGAGGCAATCAGCCCCAGCATTTT
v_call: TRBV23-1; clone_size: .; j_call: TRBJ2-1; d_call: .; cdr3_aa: CASTPPGTIYNEQFF; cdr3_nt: TGCGCCAGCACCCCCCCCGGGACGATATACAATGAGCAGTTCTTC
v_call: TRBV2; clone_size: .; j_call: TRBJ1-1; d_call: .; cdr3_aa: CASSEWSVNTEAFF; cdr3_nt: TGTGCCAGCAGTGAATGGTCCGTGAACACTGAAGCTTTCTTT
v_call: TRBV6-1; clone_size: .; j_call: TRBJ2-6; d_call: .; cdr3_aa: CASRRSSGANVLTF; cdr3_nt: TGTGCCAGCAGAAGGAGCTCTGGGGCCAACGTCCTGACTTTC
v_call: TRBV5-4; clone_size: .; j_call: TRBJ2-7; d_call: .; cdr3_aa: CASSFRYEQYF; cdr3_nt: TGTGCCAGCAGCTTCCGTTACGAGCAGTACTTC
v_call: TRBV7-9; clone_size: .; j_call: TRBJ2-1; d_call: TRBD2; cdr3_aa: CASSSRTSGNPNEQFF; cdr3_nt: TGTGCCAGCAGCTCCCGGACTAGCGGGAACCCCAATGAGCAGTTCTTC
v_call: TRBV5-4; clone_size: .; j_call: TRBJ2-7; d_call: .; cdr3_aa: CASSENYEQYF; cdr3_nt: TGTGCCAGCAGCGAGAACTACGAGCAGTACTTC